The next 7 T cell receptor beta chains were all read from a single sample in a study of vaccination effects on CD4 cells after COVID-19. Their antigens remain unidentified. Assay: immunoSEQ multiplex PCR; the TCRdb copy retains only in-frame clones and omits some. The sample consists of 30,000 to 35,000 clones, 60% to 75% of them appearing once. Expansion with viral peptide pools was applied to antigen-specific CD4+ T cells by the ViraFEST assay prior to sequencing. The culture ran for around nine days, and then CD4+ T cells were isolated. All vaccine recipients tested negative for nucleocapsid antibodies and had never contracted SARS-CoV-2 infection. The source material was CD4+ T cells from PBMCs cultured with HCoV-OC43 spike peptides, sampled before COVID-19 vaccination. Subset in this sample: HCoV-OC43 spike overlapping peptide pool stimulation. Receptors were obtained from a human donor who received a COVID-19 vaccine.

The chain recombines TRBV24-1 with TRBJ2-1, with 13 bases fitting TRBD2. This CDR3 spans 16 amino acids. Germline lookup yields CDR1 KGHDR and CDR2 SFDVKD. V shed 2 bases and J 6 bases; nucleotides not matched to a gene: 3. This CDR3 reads CATSDSRTSGSNEQFF. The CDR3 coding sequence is TGTGCCACCAGTGATTCCCGGACTAGCGGGAGCAATGAGCAGTTCTTC.

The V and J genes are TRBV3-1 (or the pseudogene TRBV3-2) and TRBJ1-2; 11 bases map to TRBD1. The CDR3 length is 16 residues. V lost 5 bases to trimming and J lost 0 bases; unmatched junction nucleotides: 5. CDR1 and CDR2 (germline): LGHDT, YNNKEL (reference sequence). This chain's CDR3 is CASSLRGQGANYGYTF. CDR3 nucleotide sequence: TGTGCCAGCAGCTTAAGGGGACAGGGGGCTAACTATGGCTACACCTTC.

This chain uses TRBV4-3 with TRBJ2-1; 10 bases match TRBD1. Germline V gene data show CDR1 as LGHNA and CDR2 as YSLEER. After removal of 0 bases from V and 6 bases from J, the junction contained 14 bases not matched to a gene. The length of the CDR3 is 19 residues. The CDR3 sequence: CASSQDLSAPGTGANEQFF. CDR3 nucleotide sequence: TGCGCCAGCAGCCAAGATCTTTCCGCGCCCGGGACAGGGGCCAATGAGCAGTTCTTC.

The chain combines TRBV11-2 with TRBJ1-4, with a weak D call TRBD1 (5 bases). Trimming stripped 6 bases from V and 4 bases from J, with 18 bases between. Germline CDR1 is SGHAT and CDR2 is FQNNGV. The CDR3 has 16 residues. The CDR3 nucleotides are TGTGCCAGCAGGGAATTTCCGGGGGGGGTTAATGAAAAACTGTTTTTT. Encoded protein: CASREFPGGVNEKLFF.

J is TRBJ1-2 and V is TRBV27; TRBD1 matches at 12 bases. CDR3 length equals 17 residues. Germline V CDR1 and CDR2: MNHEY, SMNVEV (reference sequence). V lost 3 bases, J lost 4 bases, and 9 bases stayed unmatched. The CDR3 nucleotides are TGTGCCAGCAGTTTCGGGGGACAGGGGGCGCCGGTCTATGGCTACACCTTC. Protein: CASSFGGQGAPVYGYTF.

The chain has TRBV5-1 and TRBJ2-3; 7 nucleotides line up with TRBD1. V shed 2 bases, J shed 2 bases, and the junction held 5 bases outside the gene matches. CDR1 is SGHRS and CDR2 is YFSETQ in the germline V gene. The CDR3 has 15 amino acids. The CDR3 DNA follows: TGCGCCAGCAGCTTAGGGACAGCACTCACAGATACGCAGTATTTT. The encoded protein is CASSLGTALTDTQYF.

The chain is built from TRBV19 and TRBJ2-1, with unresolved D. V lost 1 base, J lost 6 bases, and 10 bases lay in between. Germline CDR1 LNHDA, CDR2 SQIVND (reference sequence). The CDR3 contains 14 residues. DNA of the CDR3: TGTGCCAGTAGTATAGGACACTCAAGCAATGAGCAGTTCTTC. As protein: CASSIGHSSNEQFF.